The 7 T cell receptor beta chains in this list originate from one sample, sequenced in a study of T cells in Graves' hyperthyroidism and ophthalmopathy. RNA transcripts yielded amplified TCR beta CDR3 regions. First-round RT-PCR of the TCR CDR3 relied on the HTBI primer set. Each CDR3 protein gets one entry after TCRdb re-called the multiplex PCR reads with MiXCR. The sample lists fewer than 40,000 distinct CDR3 sequences, around 52% seen once, with about 25% in the top ten. Material for sequencing was blood. These receptors all come from a woman aged 40 to 49 with Graves' ophthalmopathy.

The sample holds many counts of this clonotype. The chain uses TRBV11-1 and TRBJ2-1; TRBD2 aligns across 11 bases. Germline V CDR1 and CDR2: SGHAT, FQDESV (reference sequence). Trimming removed 5 bases from V and 0 bases from J; junction bases left unmatched: 9. The CDR3 runs to 18 residues. CDR3 sequence reads: CASSRGLAGSRSYNEQFF. In DNA, the CDR3 is TGTGCCAGCAGCCGAGGACTAGCGGGTTCCCGCTCCTACAATGAGCAGTTCTTC.

On this clonotype: Since the CDR3 does not end with the conserved phenylalanine or tryptophan, this likely comes from a read error. CDR3 sequence: CASSLGGTGVFYEQYL. Written as DNA, the CDR3 is TGTGCCAGCAGCTTGGGAGGGACGGGGGTCTTTTACGAGCAGTACCTC. The rearrangement uses TRBV5-5 and TRBJ2-7; TRBD2 might be the D (6 bases). V was cut by 0 bases and J by 4 bases, with 17 bases left in between. The germline CDR1 and CDR2 sequences are SGHKS and YYEKEE (reference sequence). The CDR3 has 16 amino acids.

The genes are TRBV10-3 and TRBJ2-5; D is unresolved. Germline loops: CDR1 ENHRY, CDR2 SYGVKD. Trimming pared 0 bases from V and 13 bases from J, leaving 12 bases between. The CDR3 sequence is 12 residues long. CDR3 sequence reads: CAISESGPLRYF. DNA of the CDR3: TGTGCCATCAGTGAGTCCGGCCCGCTACGGTACTTC.

The rearrangement links TRBV11-1 to TRBJ2-5; 7 bases map to TRBD2. The CDR3 is made up of 13 amino acids. Unmatched junction bases numbered 3, after V lost 1 base and J lost 7 bases. Germline CDR1 is SGHAT and CDR2 is FQDESV (reference sequence). The DNA for the CDR3 is TGTGCCAGCAGCTTAGTCGGCGGGGGGACCCAGTACTTC. Amino acids: CASSLVGGGTQYF.

Turning to this clonotype: Since no conserved phenylalanine or tryptophan closes the CDR3, a read error is the likely cause. The chain recombines TRBV10-2 with TRBJ1-3; no firm D call. The CDR3 loop spans 16 amino acids. Between the trimmed V and J ends, which lost 5 bases and 3 bases, there was a span of 17 bases. Germline CDR1 reads WSHSY; CDR2 reads SAAADI. The DNA for the CDR3 is TGCGCCAGCAGTTACAGCGTGACGCAGAGTGGAAACACCATATATTCT. It translates to CASSYSVTQSGNTIYS.

As concerns this clonotype: One end of the junction fails to match germline, which may point to a read error. This sequence joins TRBV11-2 and TRBJ1-4; weak D call: TRBD1 (6 bases). CDR3 length equals 11 residues. CDR1 is SGHAT and CDR2 is FQNNGV in the germline V gene. The CDR3 is CASTITGTSIF. DNA of the CDR3: TGTGCCAGCACCATAACAGGGACGTCGATTTTT.

The V and J genes are TRBV20-1 and TRBJ2-3; 12 nucleotides line up with TRBD2. The germline CDR1 and CDR2 sequences are DFQATT and SNEGSKA (reference sequence). The CDR3 covers 15 residues. The trim removed 1 base at V and 3 bases at J, leaving 2 bases unmatched. In DNA form, the CDR3 reads TGCAGTGCTAGAGGACTAGCGGGAGTAACAGATACGCAGTATTTT. Its translation is CSARGLAGVTDTQYF.